Below are 7 T cell receptor beta chains sequenced from a single sample in a study of Ad26.COV2.S vaccination and SARS-CoV-2 variants. Measured with immunoSEQ multiplex PCR; TCRdb has only the in-frame clones, and not every one. The sample contains 440,000 or so clones, 90% of which appear only once. Treatment denoted: roughly 18 received Ad26.COV2.S at low or high dose, single or two shots; roughly five received placebo; per-sample allocation not given. Sample collection was performed on day 63 after the first vaccine or placebo injection. The specimen comprised peripheral blood, sampled in a trial of Ad26.COV2.S vaccine versus placebo. Source of these receptors: a person between 18 and 65 years old who received the Ad26.COV2.S COVID-19 vaccine or a placebo.

In DNA form, the CDR3 reads TGTGCCATCGAAACCCATAGCGGGAGCTACGAGCAGTACTTC. It translates to CAIETHSGSYEQYF. The rearrangement links TRBV28 to TRBJ2-7, with TRBD2 identical over 9 bases. The CDR3 has 14 residues. The trim removed 10 bases at V and 3 bases at J, leaving 10 bases unmatched. The V gene's germline CDR1 is MDHEN and CDR2 SYDVKM. Based on the CDR3 plus reference TRBV28 and TRBJ2-7, the full variable domain is DVKVTQSSRYLVKRTGEKVFLECVQDMDHENMFWYRQDPGLGLRLIYFSYDVKMKEKGDIPEGYSVSREKKERFSLILESASTNQTSMYLCAIETHSGSYEQYFGPGTRLTVT.

The J gene is TRBJ2-1, the V gene TRBV18, with D perhaps TRBD2 (6 bases). V was cut by 5 bases and J by 8 bases, with 16 bases left in between. Germline V gene lookup returns CDR1 KGHSH and CDR2 LQKENI. This CDR3 comprises 14 residues. The CDR3 sequence is CASSTKEGLHEQFF. DNA of the CDR3: TGTGCCAGCTCAACCAAGGAGGGCCTCCATGAGCAGTTCTTC.

In regard to this clone: The sample has other DNA sequences that encode this CDR3 too. The V call is TRBV3-1 (or the pseudogene TRBV3-2), the J call TRBJ2-5; D gene ambiguous. Trimming took off 1 base at V and 5 bases at J, with 5 bases between the two ends. Germline CDR1 is LGHDT and CDR2 is YNNKEL (reference sequence). The CDR3 is made up of 12 amino acids. The CDR3 loop is CASSQGSETQYF. CDR3 bases: TGTGCCAGCAGCCAAGGTTCGGAGACCCAGTACTTC.

This sequence joins TRBV14 and TRBJ1-5; perhaps TRBD1 as D (6 bases). V lost 0 bases and J 12 bases, leaving 18 bases between the germline ends. The V gene's germline CDR1 is SGHDN and CDR2 FVKESK. This CDR3 has 15 amino acids. CDR3 bases: TGTGCCAGCAGCCAAGATCTGGGGGGGCTTGGGCGCCAGCATTTT. Encoded protein: CASSQDLGGLGRQHF. Full variable domain (missing parts from reference TRBV14 and TRBJ1-5): EAGVTQFPSHSVIEKGQTVTLRCDPISGHDNLYWYRRVMGKEIKFLLHFVKESKQDESGMPNNRFLAERTGGTYSTLKVQPAELEDSGVYFCASSQDLGGLGRQHFGDGTRLSIL.

This sequence joins TRBV7-9 and TRBJ2-7; 9 nucleotides agree with TRBD1. Germline V CDR1 and CDR2: SEHNR, FQNEAQ (reference sequence). V lost 4 bases and J lost 4; bases outside the gene matches: 2. This CDR3 is built from 13 residues. CDR3 sequence (DNA): TGTGCCAGCAGCTCGGACAGGGGATACGAGCAGTACTTC. Its protein product is CASSSDRGYEQYF.

V is TRBV6-6 and J is TRBJ2-3; D uncertain. CDR1 is MNHNY and CDR2 is SVGAGI in the germline V gene (reference sequence). The CDR3 totals 14 residues. Trimming took off 6 bases at V and 2 bases at J, with 12 bases between the two ends. The CDR3 bases are TGTGCCAGCAGCCGCGATCTTGTCACAGATACGCAGTATTTT. It yields the protein CASSRDLVTDTQYF.

This chain uses TRBV6-5 with TRBJ2-3, with D maybe TRBD1 (6 bases). CDR3 length: 14 residues. Per the germline V gene, CDR1 is MNHEY and CDR2 is SVGAGI. With 5 bases removed from V and 2 bases from J, the gap between germline ends came to 11 bases. The CDR3 DNA reads as TGTGCCAGCAGTACCCGACAGGACACAGATACGCAGTATTTT. Translation: CASSTRQDTDTQYF.